One sample yielded the 24 T cell receptor beta chains listed below, sequenced in a study of blood T cell repertoires in COVID-19. TCRdb keeps only in-frame clones here, not all; method: immunoSEQ multiplex PCR. The sample gives 130,000 to 150,000 clones, 84% of which show up once; around 9.6% is in the top ten. The specimen sequenced was peripheral blood. These receptors all come from a man aged 60 to 69 with active or convalescent COVID-19.

This clone was seen a single time. The chain recombines TRBV7-8 with TRBJ2-2; 7 nucleotides line up with TRBD1. Germline V gene lookup returns CDR1 SGHVS and CDR2 FQNEAQ. The CDR3 is made up of 16 amino acids. J gave up 1 base and V 5 bases, and 7 bases lay outside the gene matches. The CDR3 loop reads CASSRARQGNTGELFF. DNA for the CDR3: TGTGCCAGCAGCCGAGCACGACAGGGGAACACCGGGGAGCTGTTTTTT. The whole variable domain, remainder taken from reference TRBV7-8 and TRBJ2-2, is GAGVSQSPRYKVAKRGQDVALRCDPISGHVSLFWYQQALGQGPEFLTYFQNEAQLDKSGLPSDRFFAERPEGSVSTLKIQRTQQEDSAVYLCASSRARQGNTGELFFGEGSRLTVL.

This rearrangement joins TRBV11-3 to TRBJ2-5, with a possible D match to TRBD2 (7 bases). Germline CDR1 SGHNT, CDR2 YENEEA. This CDR3 is built from 14 residues. V was pared by 5 bases and J by 5 bases, with 15 bases between. CDR3: CASSPLAGAETQYF. The DNA of the CDR3 is TGTGCCAGCAGCCCTCTTGCGGGGGCGGAGACCCAGTACTTC.

The genes are TRBV12-3 or TRBV12-4 and TRBJ2-7; D might be TRBD2 (6 bases). V was cut by 9 bases and J by 3 bases, with 15 bases left in between. The CDR3 covers 13 residues. The CDR3 reads CASAGPPGYEQYV. CDR3 nucleotide sequence: TGTGCCAGTGCGGGGCCCCCTGGCTACGAGCAGTACGTC.

The chain joins TRBV7-2 to TRBJ1-2; no clear D gene. CDR3 length: 13 amino acids. Germline V gene lookup returns CDR1 SGHTA and CDR2 FQGNSA. V was clipped by 4 bases and J by 0 bases, with 6 bases between them. The CDR3, as DNA: TGTGCCAGCAGCTCGCAGGCTAACTATGGCTACACCTTC. As protein: CASSSQANYGYTF. Complete variable domain (other parts from reference TRBV7-2 and TRBJ1-2): GAGVSQSPSNKVTEKGKDVELRCDPISGHTALYWYRQSLGQGLEFLIYFQGNSAPDKSGLPSDRFSAERTGGSVSTLTIQRTQQEDSAVYLCASSSQANYGYTFGSGTRLTVV.

The chain couples TRBV28 to TRBJ2-7; 7 bases align to TRBD1. V shed 4 bases and J 2 bases; nucleotides not matched to a gene: 8. This CDR3 spans 15 amino acids. The germline gives CDR1 MDHEN, CDR2 SYDVKM. The CDR3 DNA is TGTGCCAGCAGTTCACAGGGGCCTGCTACCTACGAGCAGTACGTC. It codes for CASSSQGPATYEQYV.

This sequence joins TRBV15 and TRBJ1-6, with 11 bases aligning to TRBD1. This CDR3 spans 17 amino acids. With V trimmed by 2 bases and J by 4 bases, 4 bases remained unmatched. Looked up from germline, CDR1 is LNHNV and CDR2 is YYDKDF (reference sequence). The CDR3 DNA sequence: TGTGCCACCAGCAGACTTGGACAGGGGGCGTATAATTCACCCCTCCACTTT. It encodes CATSRLGQGAYNSPLHF.

The chain combines TRBV30 with TRBJ1-1; TRBD1 matches at 12 bases. There are 14 residues in the CDR3. J lost 1 base, V lost 3 bases, and 0 bases had no gene match. The germline CDR1 and CDR2 sequences are GTSNPN and SVGIG (reference sequence). Here the CDR3 reads CAWRGQGANTEAFF. The CDR3 DNA reads as TGTGCCTGGAGGGGACAGGGGGCGAACACTGAAGCTTTCTTT.

This rearrangement joins TRBV6-5 to TRBJ1-2; D is possibly TRBD1 (6 bases). Trimming shortened V by 6 bases and J by 7 bases, and 15 bases separated the two germline ends. The germline CDR1 and CDR2 sequences are MNHEY and SVGAGI. CDR3 size: 13 residues. The CDR3 protein is CASSTDRSGGYTF. CDR3 sequence (DNA): TGTGCCAGCAGCACTGACAGGTCGGGTGGCTACACCTTC.

The chain combines TRBV5-8 with TRBJ1-2; 8 bases fit TRBD1. The CDR3 has 15 amino acids. After removal of 2 bases from V and 5 bases from J, the junction contained 8 bases not matched to a gene. Germline V gene data show CDR1 as SGHTS and CDR2 as YDEGEE. Here the CDR3 reads CASSFVPGGSYGYTF. DNA for the CDR3: TGTGCCAGCAGCTTTGTTCCAGGGGGCAGTTATGGCTACACCTTC.

The rearrangement uses TRBV10-1 and TRBJ2-1, with 10 bases identical to TRBD2. This CDR3 has 17 amino acids. The V segment lost 4 bases and the J segment 0 bases; nucleotides outside the gene matches: 6. Per germline, CDR1 WNHNN and CDR2 SYGVQD (reference sequence). The CDR3: CASSGTSGVSSYNEQFF. The CDR3 nucleotides read TGCGCCAGCAGTGGCACTAGCGGGGTAAGCTCCTACAATGAGCAGTTCTTC.

In this sample, this clone turned up a few times. The chain carries TRBV11-3 and TRBJ2-7; D gene unclear. V shed 0 bases and J shed 7 bases, with 4 bases lying between them. Germline V gene data show CDR1 as SGHNT and CDR2 as YENEEA. This CDR3 comprises 11 residues. The CDR3 bases are TGTGCCAGCAGCTTAGACAGGGAGCAGTACTTC. Its translation: CASSLDREQYF.

This clone showed up just once. This rearrangement joins TRBV19 to TRBJ1-4; D unclear. The germline V and J ends were trimmed by 1 base and 0 bases, with 9 bases remaining between them. Germline V gives CDR1 LNHDA, CDR2 SQIVND (reference sequence). The CDR3 contains 16 residues. The DNA for the CDR3 is TGTGCCAGTAGTATAGGCCAGATATCAACTAATGAAAAACTGTTTTTT. Translating it yields CASSIGQISTNEKLFF.

This clone was seen only once. The chain employs TRBV6-5 and TRBJ1-1; D perhaps matches TRBD1 (6 bases). With 2 bases removed from V and 4 bases from J, the gap between germline ends came to 11 bases. Germline CDR1 MNHEY, CDR2 SVGAGI. The CDR3 has 14 residues. CDR3 sequence: CASSYLGGGTEAFF. The CDR3 DNA sequence: TGTGCCAGCAGTTACCTAGGGGGGGGCACTGAAGCTTTCTTT.

The gene calls are TRBV28 and TRBJ2-7; 11 positions agree with TRBD2. Per germline, CDR1 MDHEN and CDR2 SYDVKM. V lost 6 bases to trimming and J lost 2 bases; unmatched junction nucleotides: 3. This CDR3 has 14 amino acids. CDR3 sequence (DNA): TGTGCCAGCAGCAAACTAGCGGGAGCCTACGAGCAGTACGTC. It specifies CASSKLAGAYEQYV.

The chain combines TRBV15 with TRBJ1-4; no firm D call. The CDR3 loop spans 12 amino acids. Between the trimmed V and J ends, which lost 5 bases and 6 bases, there was a span of 7 bases. CDR1 LNHNV and CDR2 YYDKDF come from the germline V gene (reference sequence). CDR3 loop: CATSPRDEKLFF. CDR3 DNA: TGTGCCACCAGCCCGAGGGATGAAAAACTGTTTTTT.

The chain combines TRBV5-1 with TRBJ1-2, with 10 bases matching TRBD1. The CDR3 length is 15 residues. J lost 5 bases, V lost 0 bases, and 4 bases had no gene match. Per germline, CDR1 SGHRS and CDR2 YFSETQ. The CDR3 here is CASSLETGGGYGYTF. In nucleotides, the CDR3 is TGCGCCAGCAGCTTGGAGACAGGGGGCGGGTATGGCTACACCTTC.

The genes are TRBV3-1 (or the pseudogene TRBV3-2) and TRBJ2-7, with unresolved D. Germline V CDR1 and CDR2: LGHDT, YNNKEL (reference sequence). This CDR3 has 13 residues. V was cut by 3 bases and J by 7 bases, with 13 bases left in between. CDR3 nucleotides: TGTGCCAGCAGCCAGTACACCCCCGGGGAGCAGTACTTC. It translates to CASSQYTPGEQYF.

The rearrangement links TRBV5-6 to TRBJ2-1; 8 bases match TRBD2. In germline, CDR1 is SGHDT, CDR2 YYEEEE. J was trimmed by 7 bases and V by 4 bases; bases with no gene match: 13. CDR3 length equals 16 residues. The CDR3 here is CASSRLTGGVGNEQFF. The CDR3 coding sequence is TGTGCCAGCAGCAGGCTGACGGGAGGGGTCGGGAATGAGCAGTTCTTC.

This clone appeared a few times. The chain has TRBV10-1 and TRBJ2-1; 9 nucleotides agree with TRBD1. The V segment lost 4 bases and the J segment 8 bases; nucleotides outside the gene matches: 12. The CDR3 has 16 residues. Germline CDR1 and CDR2: WNHNN and SYGVQD (reference sequence). CDR3 amino acids: CASSGGTGSIIDEQFF. The CDR3 nucleotides read TGCGCCAGCAGTGGGGGGACAGGGTCTATTATCGATGAGCAGTTCTTC.

The chain uses TRBV4-3 and TRBJ2-2, with 7 bases aligning to TRBD2. The V segment lost 0 bases and the J segment 3 bases; nucleotides outside the gene matches: 10. Germline values: CDR1 LGHNA, CDR2 YSLEER. CDR3 length: 18 amino acids. The CDR3 sequence: CASSQDYPPAGHTGELFF. The DNA of the CDR3 is TGCGCCAGCAGCCAAGATTATCCCCCAGCGGGGCACACCGGGGAGCTGTTTTTT.

This chain connects TRBV19 to TRBJ2-7; weak D call: TRBD1 (6 bases). CDR1 is LNHDA, CDR2 SQIVND, per germline (reference sequence). Trimming removed 5 bases from V and 6 bases from J, with 14 bases in between. CDR3 size: 13 residues. CDR3 loop: CASSASGAGEQYF. In nucleotides, the CDR3 is TGTGCCAGTAGTGCATCAGGGGCGGGCGAGCAGTACTTC.

The chain is built from TRBV7-8 and TRBJ2-7, with 9 bases identical to TRBD1. This CDR3 has 16 residues. With 4 bases clipped from V and 3 bases from J, the junction kept 10 bases outside the gene matches. Looked up from germline, CDR1 is SGHVS and CDR2 is FQNEAQ. In DNA form, the CDR3 reads TGTGCCAGCAGCTCCGCACCGGGACAGGGAAGCTACGAGCAGTACTTC. Residues: CASSSAPGQGSYEQYF.

This sequence joins TRBV2 and TRBJ2-5; D is unresolved. Looked up from germline, CDR1 is SNHLY and CDR2 is FYNNEI. Trimming shortened V by 4 bases and J by 2 bases, and 8 bases separated the two germline ends. This CDR3 is built from 13 residues. CDR3 in amino acids: CASSVSVQETQYF. For the CDR3, the DNA is TGTGCCAGCAGTGTTTCAGTTCAAGAGACCCAGTACTTC.

This sequence joins TRBV6-2 or TRBV6-3 and TRBJ1-2; possibly TRBD1 for D (6 bases). Between the trimmed V and J ends, which lost 3 bases and 8 bases, there was a span of 13 bases. Germline-derived CDR1 and CDR2 are MNHEY and SVGEGT. CDR3 length equals 13 residues. CDR3 DNA sequence: TGTGCCAGCAGTTATCCACAGGGATTGGGCTACACCTTC. As protein: CASSYPQGLGYTF.